The next 7 T cell receptor beta chains were all read from a single sample in a study of cytomegalovirus exposure and HLA in healthy donors. PCR was performed using 60 Vbeta and 13 Jbeta primers. Produced via immunoSEQ multiplex PCR; TCRdb's table is partial and in-frame only. Its table records around 40,000 clones. The sequenced material came from PBMCs. The origin of the receptors is a man aged 25-45 years in good health and CMV-seronegative.

The V and J genes are TRBV6-1 and TRBJ1-2; D may be TRBD1 (5 bases). With 0 bases removed from V and 4 bases from J, the gap between germline ends came to 15 bases. The CDR3 is 16 amino acids. Germline V gene lookup returns CDR1 MNHNS and CDR2 SASEGT. CDR3 sequence reads: CASSEAPGNAGYGYTF. CDR3 bases: TGTGCCAGCAGTGAAGCACCAGGGAACGCCGGCTATGGCTACACCTTC.

The chain is built from TRBV4-3 and TRBJ2-7, with D tentatively TRBD2 (7 bases). The V and J ends lost 0 bases and 2 bases respectively, with 20 bases between them. Germline lookup yields CDR1 LGHNA and CDR2 YSLEER. This CDR3 spans 18 amino acids. CDR3 amino acids: CASSQEMGGDTLAYEQYF. In DNA form, the CDR3 reads TGCGCCAGCAGCCAAGAAATGGGGGGGGACACCCTGGCCTACGAGCAGTACTTC.

The CDR3 here is CASSHQGQGSGNTIYF. In DNA, the CDR3 is TGTGCCAGCAGCCACCAAGGACAGGGGTCTGGAAACACCATATATTTT. The chain carries TRBV4-2 and TRBJ1-3, with 9 bases fitting TRBD1. This CDR3 spans 16 amino acids. Germline assignment: CDR1 LGHNA and CDR2 YNFKEQ. J lost 1 base, V lost 3 bases, and 4 bases had no gene match.

The chain recombines TRBV5-4 with TRBJ2-7; D possibly corresponds to TRBD2 (5 bases). Germline V gene lookup returns CDR1 SGHNT and CDR2 YYREEE (reference sequence). The CDR3 runs 13 residues. Between the trimmed V and J ends, which lost 2 bases and 2 bases, there was a span of 8 bases. CDR3 sequence (DNA): TGTGCCAGCAGCTTAGACTACGCCTACGAGCAGTACTTC. This sequence encodes CASSLDYAYEQYF.

The chain links TRBV11-2 to TRBJ2-7, with TRBD1 matching over 10 bases. CDR3 length: 14 residues. Germline V lookup: CDR1 SGHAT, CDR2 FQNNGV. V dropped 3 bases and J dropped 5; count of bases not matched to a gene: 4. The CDR3 nucleotides are TGTGCCAGCAGCTTGGGACAGGGGATCAACGAGCAGTACTTC. It codes for CASSLGQGINEQYF.

This chain connects TRBV4-2 to TRBJ2-1, with unresolved D. Trimming removed 5 bases at V and 0 bases at J, with 8 bases between. Germline CDR1 and CDR2: LGHNA and YNFKEQ. This CDR3 contains 14 residues. In nucleotides, the CDR3 is TGTGCCAGCAGCGCAGCTAGCTCCTACAATGAGCAGTTCTTC. It yields the protein CASSAASSYNEQFF.

The chain couples TRBV10-3 to TRBJ1-5, with D tentatively TRBD1 (6 bases). Deletions cut 3 bases from V and 4 bases from J, with 13 bases between. Germline CDR1 and CDR2: ENHRY and SYGVKD. The CDR3 is 15 residues long. CDR3 bases: TGTGCCATCAGTGAAGCCGGGACACCTAATCAGCCCCAGCATTTT. Translating gives CAISEAGTPNQPQHF.